These T cell receptor beta chains were read from a single sample in a study of blood T cell repertoires in COVID-19. Sequenced by immunoSEQ multiplex PCR; TCRdb stores in-frame clones only, minus some. The sample yields 95,000 to 100,000 clones, roughly nine tenths seen once. Sequencing was performed on peripheral blood. The receptors were gathered from a man over 45 with acute or convalescent COVID-19. Both conserved end residues are part of each CDR3. The order of the fields is D gene, J gene, V gene, CDR3 DNA, CDR3 protein. A D gene is named only where the DNA matches it firmly.

d_call: .
j_call: TRBJ2-5
v_call: TRBV6-5
cdr3_nt: TGTGCCAGCAGTTACTCCGACAGGAATGCGGAGACCCAGTACTTC
cdr3_aa: CASSYSDRNAETQYF

d_call: .
j_call: TRBJ1-1
v_call: TRBV10-3
cdr3_nt: TGTGCCATCAGTGAGTCTGGACAGCGGAACACTGAAGCTTTCTTT
cdr3_aa: CAISESGQRNTEAFF

d_call: TRBD1
j_call: TRBJ1-1
v_call: TRBV7-8
cdr3_nt: TGTGCCAGCAGCTTAAAGACAGGGGGCGCTGAAGCTTTCTTT
cdr3_aa: CASSLKTGGAEAFF

d_call: .
j_call: TRBJ1-2
v_call: TRBV7-6
cdr3_nt: TGTGCCAGCAGCTTGAAAGACAGTAACTATGGCTACACCTTC
cdr3_aa: CASSLKDSNYGYTF

d_call: .
j_call: TRBJ2-2
v_call: TRBV11-2
cdr3_nt: TGTGCCAGCAGCTCTTTCACCGGGGAGCTGTTTTTT
cdr3_aa: CASSSFTGELFF

d_call: TRBD2
j_call: TRBJ2-3
v_call: TRBV10-3
cdr3_nt: TGTGCCATCAGTGCCGGGACTAGCGGGGGGGATCATACGCAGTATTTT
cdr3_aa: CAISAGTSGGDHTQYF

d_call: TRBD1
j_call: TRBJ1-2
v_call: TRBV28
cdr3_nt: TGTGCCAGCAGGACAGGGGGCGACTACGGCTACACCTTC
cdr3_aa: CASRTGGDYGYTF

d_call: .
j_call: TRBJ2-5
v_call: TRBV6-2/TRBV6-3
cdr3_nt: TGTGCCAGCAGTTTCGCCCCCCAACCCCAGGGGACCCAGTACTTC
cdr3_aa: CASSFAPQPQGTQYF

d_call: .
j_call: TRBJ1-6
v_call: TRBV10-3
cdr3_nt: TGTGCCATCAGTGAGCCCGGACACGGCCATAATTCACCCCTCCACTTT
cdr3_aa: CAISEPGHGHNSPLHF

d_call: .
j_call: TRBJ1-4
v_call: TRBV7-8
cdr3_nt: TGTGCCAGCAGCCTGGGGGGGGGTACTGAAAAACTGTTTTTT
cdr3_aa: CASSLGGGTEKLFF

d_call: TRBD1
j_call: TRBJ1-2
v_call: TRBV2
cdr3_nt: TGTGCCAGCAGGGCGGGACAGTCCAGGGTGGACTATGGCTACACCTTC
cdr3_aa: CASRAGQSRVDYGYTF

d_call: .
j_call: TRBJ1-4
v_call: TRBV5-4
cdr3_nt: TGTGCCAGCAGCCGGGAACGAGATGAAAAACTGTTTTTT
cdr3_aa: CASSRERDEKLFF

d_call: .
j_call: TRBJ2-3
v_call: TRBV28
cdr3_nt: TGTGCCAGCATCTCAAAGAGAGATACGCAGTATTTT
cdr3_aa: CASISKRDTQYF